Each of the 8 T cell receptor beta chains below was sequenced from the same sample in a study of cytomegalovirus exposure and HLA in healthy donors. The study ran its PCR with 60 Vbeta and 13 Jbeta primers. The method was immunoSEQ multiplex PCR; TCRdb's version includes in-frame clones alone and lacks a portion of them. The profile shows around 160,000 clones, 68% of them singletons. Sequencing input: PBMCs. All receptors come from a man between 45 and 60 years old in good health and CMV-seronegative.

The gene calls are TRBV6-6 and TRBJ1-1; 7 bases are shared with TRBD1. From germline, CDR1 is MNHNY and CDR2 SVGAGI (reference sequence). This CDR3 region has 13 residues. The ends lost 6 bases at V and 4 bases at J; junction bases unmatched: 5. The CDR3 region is CASSYRGFTEAFF. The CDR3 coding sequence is TGTGCCAGCAGCTACAGGGGTTTCACTGAAGCTTTCTTT.

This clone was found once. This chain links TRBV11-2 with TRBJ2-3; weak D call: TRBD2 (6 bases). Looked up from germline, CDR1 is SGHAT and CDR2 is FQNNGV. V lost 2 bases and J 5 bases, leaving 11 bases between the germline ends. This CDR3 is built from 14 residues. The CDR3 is CASSLSVGGDTQYF. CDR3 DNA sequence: TGTGCCAGCAGCTTAAGTGTCGGGGGAGATACGCAGTATTTT.

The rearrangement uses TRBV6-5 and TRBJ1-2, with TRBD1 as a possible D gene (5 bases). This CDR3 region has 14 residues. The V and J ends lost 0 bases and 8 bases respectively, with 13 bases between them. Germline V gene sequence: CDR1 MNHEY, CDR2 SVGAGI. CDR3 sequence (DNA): TGTGCCAGCAGTTACTCCGTCGGGACTCAAGGCTACACCTTC. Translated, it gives CASSYSVGTQGYTF.

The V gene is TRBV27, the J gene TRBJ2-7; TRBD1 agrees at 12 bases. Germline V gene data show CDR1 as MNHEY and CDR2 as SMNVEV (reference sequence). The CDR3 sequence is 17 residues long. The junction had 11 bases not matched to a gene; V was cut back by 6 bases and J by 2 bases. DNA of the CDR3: TGTGCCAGCAGCCGGGGACAGGGGGCCCCTAAAGCCTACGAGCAGTACTTC. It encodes CASSRGQGAPKAYEQYF.

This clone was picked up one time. The CDR3 DNA is TGTGCCAGTACTTCGCCCGGACAGGGCGGATCCTACGAGCAGTACTTC. Its protein is CASTSPGQGGSYEQYF. The rearrangement links TRBV19 to TRBJ2-7; TRBD1 agrees at 8 bases. Germline V CDR1 and CDR2: LNHDA, SQIVND (reference sequence). J gave up 1 base and V 7 bases, and 12 bases lay outside the gene matches. The CDR3 covers 16 residues.

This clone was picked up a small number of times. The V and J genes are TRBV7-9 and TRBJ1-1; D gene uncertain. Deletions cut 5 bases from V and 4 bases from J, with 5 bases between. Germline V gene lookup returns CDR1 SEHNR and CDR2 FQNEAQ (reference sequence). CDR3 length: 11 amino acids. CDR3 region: CASSQSTEAFF. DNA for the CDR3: TGTGCCAGCAGCCAATCCACTGAAGCTTTCTTT. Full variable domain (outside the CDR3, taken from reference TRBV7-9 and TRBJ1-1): DTGVSQNPRHKITKRGQNVTFRCDPISEHNRLYWYRQTLGQGPEFLTYFQNEAQLEKSRLLSDRFSAERPKGSFSTLEIQRTEQGDSAMYLCASSQSTEAFFGQGTRLTVV.

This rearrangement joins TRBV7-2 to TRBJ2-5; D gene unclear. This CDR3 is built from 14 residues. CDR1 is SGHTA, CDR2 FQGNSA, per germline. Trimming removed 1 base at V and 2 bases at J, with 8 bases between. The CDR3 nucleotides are TGTGCCAGCAGCTTAGGGCGGTGGCAAGAGACCCAGTACTTC. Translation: CASSLGRWQETQYF.

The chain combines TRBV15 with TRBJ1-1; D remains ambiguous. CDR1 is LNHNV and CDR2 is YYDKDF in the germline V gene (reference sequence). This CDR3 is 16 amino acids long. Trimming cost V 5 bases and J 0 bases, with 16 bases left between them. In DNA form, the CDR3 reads TGTGCCACCAGCCCAACGGGAGGAGAAGTGAACACTGAAGCTTTCTTT. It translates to CATSPTGGEVNTEAFF.